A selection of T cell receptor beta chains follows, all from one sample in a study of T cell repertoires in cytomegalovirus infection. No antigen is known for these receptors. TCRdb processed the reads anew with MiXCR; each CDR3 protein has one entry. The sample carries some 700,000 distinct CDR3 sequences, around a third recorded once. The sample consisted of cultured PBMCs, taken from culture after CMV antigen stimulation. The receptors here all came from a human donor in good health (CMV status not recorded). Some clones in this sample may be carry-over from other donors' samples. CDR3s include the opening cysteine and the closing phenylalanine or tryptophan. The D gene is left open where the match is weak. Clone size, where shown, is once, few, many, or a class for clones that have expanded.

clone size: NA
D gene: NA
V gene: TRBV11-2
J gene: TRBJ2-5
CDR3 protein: CASSLGRDGQETQYF
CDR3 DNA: TGTGCCAGCAGCTTAGGCAGGGACGGACAAGAGACCCAGTACTTC

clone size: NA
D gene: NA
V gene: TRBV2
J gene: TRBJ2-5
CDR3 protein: CASERDGAGGTQYF
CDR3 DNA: TGTGCCAGCGAAAGGGACGGAGCTGGCGGGACCCAGTACTTC

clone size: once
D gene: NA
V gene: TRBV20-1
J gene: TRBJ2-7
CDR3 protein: CSAGDWGSTRAYEQYF
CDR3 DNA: TGCAGTGCTGGGGACTGGGGGTCTACAAGGGCCTACGAGCAGTACTTC

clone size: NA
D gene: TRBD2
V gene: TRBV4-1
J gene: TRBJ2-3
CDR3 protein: CASSQEGTSGTSTDTQYF
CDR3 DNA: TGCGCCAGCAGCCAAGAAGGTACTAGCGGGACCAGCACAGATACGCAGTATTTT

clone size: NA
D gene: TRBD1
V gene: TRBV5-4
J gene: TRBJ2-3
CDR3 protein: CASRTGTGAIDTQYF
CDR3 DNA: TGTGCCAGCAGGACCGGGACAGGGGCAATAGATACGCAGTATTTT

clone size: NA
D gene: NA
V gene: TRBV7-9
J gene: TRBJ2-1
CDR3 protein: CASSPTIAGHHEQFF
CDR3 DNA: TGTGCCAGCAGCCCCACCATCGCGGGGCACCATGAGCAGTTCTTC

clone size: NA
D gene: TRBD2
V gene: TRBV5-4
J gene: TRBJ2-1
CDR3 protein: CASSLHSGGRVPYEQFF
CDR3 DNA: TGTGCCAGCAGCTTGCATTCGGGCGGGAGGGTGCCCTATGAGCAGTTCTTC

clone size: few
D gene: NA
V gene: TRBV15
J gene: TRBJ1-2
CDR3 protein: CATTSPDRYGYTF
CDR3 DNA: TGTGCCACCACGTCACCGGACCGATATGGCTACACCTTC

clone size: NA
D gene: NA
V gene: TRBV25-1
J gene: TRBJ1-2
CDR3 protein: CASHPLGGGYGYTF
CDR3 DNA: TGTGCCAGCCATCCTCTTGGGGGTGGCTATGGCTACACCTTC

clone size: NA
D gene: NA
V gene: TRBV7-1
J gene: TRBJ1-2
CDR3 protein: CASSPVHRGYGYTF
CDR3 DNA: TGTGCCAGCAGCCCCGTACATCGCGGCTATGGCTACACCTTC